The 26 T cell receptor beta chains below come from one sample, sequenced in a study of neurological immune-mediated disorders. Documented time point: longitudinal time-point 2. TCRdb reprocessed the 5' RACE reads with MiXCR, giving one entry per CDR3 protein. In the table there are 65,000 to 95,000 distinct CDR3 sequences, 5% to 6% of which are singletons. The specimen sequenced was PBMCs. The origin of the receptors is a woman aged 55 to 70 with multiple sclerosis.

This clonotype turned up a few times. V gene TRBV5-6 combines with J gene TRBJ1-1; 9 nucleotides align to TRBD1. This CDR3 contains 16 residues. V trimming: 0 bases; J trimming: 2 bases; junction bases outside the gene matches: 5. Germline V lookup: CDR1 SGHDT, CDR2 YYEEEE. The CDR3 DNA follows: TGTGCCAGCAGCTTGGAACAGGGGGCTGTAAACACTGAAGCTTTCTTT. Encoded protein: CASSLEQGAVNTEAFF.

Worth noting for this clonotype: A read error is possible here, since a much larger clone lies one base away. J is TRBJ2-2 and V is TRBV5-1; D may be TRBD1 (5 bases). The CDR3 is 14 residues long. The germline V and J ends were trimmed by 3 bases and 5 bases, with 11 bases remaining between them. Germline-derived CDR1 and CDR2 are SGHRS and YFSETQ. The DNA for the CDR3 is TGCGCCAGCAGCTGGGGCGTTCGGACCGGGGAGCTGTTTTTT. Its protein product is CASSWGVRTGELFF.

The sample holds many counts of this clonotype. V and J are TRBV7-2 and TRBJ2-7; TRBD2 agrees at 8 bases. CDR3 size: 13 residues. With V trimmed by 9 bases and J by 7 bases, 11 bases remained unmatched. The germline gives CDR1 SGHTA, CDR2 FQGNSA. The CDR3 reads CARQSSPGGEQYF. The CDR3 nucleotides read TGTGCCAGGCAGAGTTCCCCGGGAGGGGAGCAGTACTTC.

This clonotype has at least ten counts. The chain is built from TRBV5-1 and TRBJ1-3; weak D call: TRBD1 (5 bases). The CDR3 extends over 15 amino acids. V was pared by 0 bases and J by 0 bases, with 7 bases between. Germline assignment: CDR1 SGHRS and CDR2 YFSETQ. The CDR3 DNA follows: TGCGCCAGCAGCTTGGGACAGAGCTCTGGAAACACCATATATTTT. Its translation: CASSLGQSSGNTIYF.

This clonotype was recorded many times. DNA for the CDR3: TGTGCCAGCAGCCGTATCGGGACTACCAACTCCTACGAGCAGTACTTC. As protein: CASSRIGTTNSYEQYF. This chain connects TRBV27 to TRBJ2-7, with 7 bases that match TRBD2. Trimming at V came to 6 bases and at J to 0 bases, leaving 11 bases not matched to a gene. CDR1 and CDR2 from the germline V gene are MNHEY and SMNVEV (reference sequence). The CDR3 has 16 residues.

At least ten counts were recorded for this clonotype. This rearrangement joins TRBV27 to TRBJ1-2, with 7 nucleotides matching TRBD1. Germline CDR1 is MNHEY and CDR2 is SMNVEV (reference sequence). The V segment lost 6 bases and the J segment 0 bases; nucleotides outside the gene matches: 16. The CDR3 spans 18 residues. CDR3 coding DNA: TGTGCCAGCAGACCCAACCCTTTAGCGGGACAGACTAACTATGGCTACACCTTC. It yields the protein CASRPNPLAGQTNYGYTF.

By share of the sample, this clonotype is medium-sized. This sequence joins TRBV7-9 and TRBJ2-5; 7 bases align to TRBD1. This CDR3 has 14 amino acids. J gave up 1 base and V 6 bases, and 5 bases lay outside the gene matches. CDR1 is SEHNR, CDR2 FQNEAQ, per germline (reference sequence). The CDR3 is CASRLRDSQETQYF. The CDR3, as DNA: TGTGCCAGCAGACTCCGGGACAGCCAAGAGACCCAGTACTTC.

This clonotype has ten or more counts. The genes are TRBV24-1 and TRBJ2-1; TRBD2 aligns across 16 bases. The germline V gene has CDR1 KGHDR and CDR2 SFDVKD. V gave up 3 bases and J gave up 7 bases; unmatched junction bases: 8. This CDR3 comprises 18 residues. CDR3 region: CATSDPGTSGGAWNEQFF. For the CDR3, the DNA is TGTGCCACCAGTGATCCCGGGACTAGCGGGGGGGCCTGGAATGAGCAGTTCTTC.

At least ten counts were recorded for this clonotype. CDR3 loop: CATSREGRVTEAFF. The CDR3 nucleotides are TGTGCCACCAGCAGAGAGGGCAGGGTGACTGAAGCTTTCTTT. The chain uses TRBV15 and TRBJ1-1; D perhaps matches TRBD1 (5 bases). The CDR3 runs to 14 residues. Trimming removed 0 bases from V and 5 bases from J, with 10 bases in between. CDR1 LNHNV and CDR2 YYDKDF come from the germline V gene (reference sequence). Looking up the rest from reference TRBV15 and TRBJ1-1 gives the full variable domain: DAMVIQNPRYQVTQFGKPVTLSCSQTLNHNVMYWYQQKSSQAPKLLFHYYDKDFNNEADTPDNFQSRRPNTSFCFLDIRSPGLGDTAMYLCATSREGRVTEAFFGQGTRLTVV.

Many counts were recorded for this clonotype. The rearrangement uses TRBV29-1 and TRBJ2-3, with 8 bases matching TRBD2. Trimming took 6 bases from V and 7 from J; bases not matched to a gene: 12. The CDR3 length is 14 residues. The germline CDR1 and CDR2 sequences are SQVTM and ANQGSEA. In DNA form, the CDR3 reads TGCAGCGTCCCGCGGGGTTTAGCGGGGCATACGCAGTATTTT. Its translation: CSVPRGLAGHTQYF.

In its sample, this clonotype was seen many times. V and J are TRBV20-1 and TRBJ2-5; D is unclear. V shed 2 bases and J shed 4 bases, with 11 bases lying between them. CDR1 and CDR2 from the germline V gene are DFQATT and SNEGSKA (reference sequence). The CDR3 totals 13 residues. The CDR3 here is CSARTDAPETQYF. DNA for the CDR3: TGCAGTGCTAGAACAGACGCCCCAGAGACCCAGTACTTC.

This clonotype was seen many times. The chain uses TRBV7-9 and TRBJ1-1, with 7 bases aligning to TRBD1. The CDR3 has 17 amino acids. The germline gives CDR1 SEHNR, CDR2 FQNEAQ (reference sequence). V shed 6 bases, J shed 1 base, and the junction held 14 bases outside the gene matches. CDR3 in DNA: TGTGCCAGCAGAACCACAGGGGACCCCAAAGGGAACACTGAAGCTTTCTTT. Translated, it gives CASRTTGDPKGNTEAFF.

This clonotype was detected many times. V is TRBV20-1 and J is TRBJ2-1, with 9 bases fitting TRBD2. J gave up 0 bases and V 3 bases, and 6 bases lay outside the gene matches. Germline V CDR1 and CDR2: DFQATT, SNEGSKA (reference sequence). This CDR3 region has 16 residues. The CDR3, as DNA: TGCAGTGCTAGTTTTAGCGGGAGAAGCTCCTACAATGAGCAGTTCTTC. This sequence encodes CSASFSGRSSYNEQFF.

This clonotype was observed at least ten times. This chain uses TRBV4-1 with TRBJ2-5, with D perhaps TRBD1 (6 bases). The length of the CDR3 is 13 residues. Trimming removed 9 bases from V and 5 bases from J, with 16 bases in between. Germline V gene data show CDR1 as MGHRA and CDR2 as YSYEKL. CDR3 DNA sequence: TGCGCCAGGGCAGACGGGCAGGGGGAGACCCAGTACTTC. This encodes CARADGQGETQYF.

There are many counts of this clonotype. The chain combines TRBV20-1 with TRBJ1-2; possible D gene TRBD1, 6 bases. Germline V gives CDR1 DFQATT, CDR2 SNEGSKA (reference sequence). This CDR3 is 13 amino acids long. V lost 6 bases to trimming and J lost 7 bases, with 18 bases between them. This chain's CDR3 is CSAPLKGDSGYTF. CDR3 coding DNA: TGCAGTGCCCCCCTAAAGGGGGATTCTGGCTACACCTTC.

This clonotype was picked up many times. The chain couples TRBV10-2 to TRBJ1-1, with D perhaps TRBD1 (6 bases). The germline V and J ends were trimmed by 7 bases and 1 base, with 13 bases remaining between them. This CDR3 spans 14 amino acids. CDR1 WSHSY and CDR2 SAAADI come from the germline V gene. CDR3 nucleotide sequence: TGCGCCAGCACCGGATCACAGGGGAACACTGAAGCTTTCTTT. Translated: CASTGSQGNTEAFF.

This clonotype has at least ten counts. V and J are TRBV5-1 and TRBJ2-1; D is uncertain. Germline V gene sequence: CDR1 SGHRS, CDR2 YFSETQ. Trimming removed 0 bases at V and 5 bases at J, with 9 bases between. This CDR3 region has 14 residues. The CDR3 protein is CASSLAGGNNEQFF. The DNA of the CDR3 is TGCGCCAGCAGCTTGGCCGGCGGAAACAATGAGCAGTTCTTC.

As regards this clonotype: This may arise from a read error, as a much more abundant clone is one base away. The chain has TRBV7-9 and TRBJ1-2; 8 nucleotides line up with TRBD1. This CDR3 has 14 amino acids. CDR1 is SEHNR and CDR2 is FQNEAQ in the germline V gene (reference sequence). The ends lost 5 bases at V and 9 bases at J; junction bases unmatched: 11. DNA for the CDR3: TGTGCCAGCAGCCAACTCCAGGGGGCCGGTTGCTACACCTTC. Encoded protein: CASSQLQGAGCYTF.

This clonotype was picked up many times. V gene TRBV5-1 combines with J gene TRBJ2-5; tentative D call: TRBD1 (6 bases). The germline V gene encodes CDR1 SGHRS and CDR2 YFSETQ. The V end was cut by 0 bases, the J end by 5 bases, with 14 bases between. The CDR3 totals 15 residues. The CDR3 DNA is TGCGCCAGCAGCTTGGCCCGGACAGATCGGGAGACCCAGTACTTC. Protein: CASSLARTDRETQYF.

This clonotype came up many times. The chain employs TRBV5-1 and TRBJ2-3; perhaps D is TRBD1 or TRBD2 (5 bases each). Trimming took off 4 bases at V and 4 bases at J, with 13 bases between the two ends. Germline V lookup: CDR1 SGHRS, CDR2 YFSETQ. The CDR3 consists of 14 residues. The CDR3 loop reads CASSPGGTADTQYF. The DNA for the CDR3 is TGCGCCAGCAGCCCTGGGGGTACAGCAGATACGCAGTATTTT.

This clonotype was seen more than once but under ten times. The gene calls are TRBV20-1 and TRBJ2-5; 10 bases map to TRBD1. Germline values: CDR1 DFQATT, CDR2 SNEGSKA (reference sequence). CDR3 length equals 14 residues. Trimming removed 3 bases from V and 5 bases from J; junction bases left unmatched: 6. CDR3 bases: TGCAGTGCTAGGACAGGGGGCCGGGGGGAGACCCAGTACTTC. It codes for CSARTGGRGETQYF.

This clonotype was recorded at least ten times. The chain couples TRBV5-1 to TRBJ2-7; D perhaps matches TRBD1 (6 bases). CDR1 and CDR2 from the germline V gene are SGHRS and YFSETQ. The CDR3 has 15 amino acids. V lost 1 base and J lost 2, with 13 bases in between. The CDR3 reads CASSLLTGSTYEQYF. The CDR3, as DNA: TGCGCCAGCAGCTTGTTAACAGGGAGTACCTACGAGCAGTACTTC.

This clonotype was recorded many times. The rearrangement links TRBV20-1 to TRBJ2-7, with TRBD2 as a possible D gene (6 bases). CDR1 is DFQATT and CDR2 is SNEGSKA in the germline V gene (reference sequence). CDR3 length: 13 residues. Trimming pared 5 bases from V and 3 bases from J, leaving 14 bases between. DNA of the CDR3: TGCAGTGCTCTAGCTGGGGGGAACTACGAGCAGTACTTC. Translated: CSALAGGNYEQYF.

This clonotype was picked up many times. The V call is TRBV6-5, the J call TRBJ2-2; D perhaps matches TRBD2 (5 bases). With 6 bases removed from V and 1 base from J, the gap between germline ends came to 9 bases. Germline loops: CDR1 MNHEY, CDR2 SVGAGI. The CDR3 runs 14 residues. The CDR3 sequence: CASRTRGNTGELFF. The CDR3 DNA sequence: TGTGCCAGCAGAACCCGGGGGAACACCGGGGAGCTGTTTTTT.

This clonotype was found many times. In nucleotides, the CDR3 is TGCAGTGCTAAACAGACCCAGGCAGGGGCAGAGACCCAGTACTTC. Translation gives CSAKQTQAGAETQYF. This chain uses TRBV20-1 with TRBJ2-5; D possibly corresponds to TRBD1 (6 bases). The germline V gene has CDR1 DFQATT and CDR2 SNEGSKA (reference sequence). V lost 4 bases and J lost 4, with 19 bases in between. CDR3 length equals 15 residues.

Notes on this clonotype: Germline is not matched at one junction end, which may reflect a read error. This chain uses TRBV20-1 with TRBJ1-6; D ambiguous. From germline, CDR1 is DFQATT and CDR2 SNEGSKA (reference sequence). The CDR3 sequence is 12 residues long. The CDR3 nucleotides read TGCAGTTCTAGAGACAAAGGTTCACCCCTCCACTTT. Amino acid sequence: CSSRDKGSPLHF.